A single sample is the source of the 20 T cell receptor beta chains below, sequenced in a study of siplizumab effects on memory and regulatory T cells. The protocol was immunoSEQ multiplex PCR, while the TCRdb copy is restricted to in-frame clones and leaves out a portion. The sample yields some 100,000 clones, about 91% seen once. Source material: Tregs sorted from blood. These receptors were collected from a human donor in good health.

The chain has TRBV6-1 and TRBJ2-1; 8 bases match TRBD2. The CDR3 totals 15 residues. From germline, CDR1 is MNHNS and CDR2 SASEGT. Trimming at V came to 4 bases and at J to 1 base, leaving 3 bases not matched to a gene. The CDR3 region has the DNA TGTGCCAGCAGTGTCCGGGGGGGGTCCTACAATGAGCAGTTCTTC. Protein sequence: CASSVRGGSYNEQFF.

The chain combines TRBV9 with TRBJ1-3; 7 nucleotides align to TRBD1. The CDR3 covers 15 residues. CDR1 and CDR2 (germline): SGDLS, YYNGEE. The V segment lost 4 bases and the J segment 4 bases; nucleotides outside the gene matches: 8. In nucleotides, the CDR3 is TGTGCCAGCAGCCCTCTTAGGGGGCGAGGAAACACCATATATTTT. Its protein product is CASSPLRGRGNTIYF. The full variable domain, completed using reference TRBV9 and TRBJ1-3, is DSGVTQTPKHLITATGQRVTLRCSPRSGDLSVYWYQQSLDQGLQFLIQYYNGEERAKGNILERFSAQQFPDLHSELNLSSLELGDSALYFCASSPLRGRGNTIYFGEGSWLTVV.

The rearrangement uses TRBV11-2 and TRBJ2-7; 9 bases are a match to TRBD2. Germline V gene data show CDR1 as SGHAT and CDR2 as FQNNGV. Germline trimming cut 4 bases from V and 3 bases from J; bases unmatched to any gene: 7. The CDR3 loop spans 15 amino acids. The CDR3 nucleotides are TGTGCCAGCAGCTCACGAGCGGGGGGCCACTACGAGCAGTACTTC. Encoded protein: CASSSRAGGHYEQYF.

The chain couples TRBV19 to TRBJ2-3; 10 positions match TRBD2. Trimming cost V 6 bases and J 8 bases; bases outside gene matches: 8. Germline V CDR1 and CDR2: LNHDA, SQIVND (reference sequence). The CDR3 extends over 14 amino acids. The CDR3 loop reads CASRLAGATVTQYF. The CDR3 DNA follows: TGTGCCAGTAGGCTAGCGGGGGCCACCGTTACGCAGTATTTT. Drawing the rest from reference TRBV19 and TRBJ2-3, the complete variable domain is DGGITQSPKYLFRKEGQNVTLSCEQNLNHDAMYWYRQDPGQGLRLIYYSQIVNDFQKGDIAEGYSVSREKKESFPLTVTSAQKNPTAFYLCASRLAGATVTQYFGPGTRLTVL.

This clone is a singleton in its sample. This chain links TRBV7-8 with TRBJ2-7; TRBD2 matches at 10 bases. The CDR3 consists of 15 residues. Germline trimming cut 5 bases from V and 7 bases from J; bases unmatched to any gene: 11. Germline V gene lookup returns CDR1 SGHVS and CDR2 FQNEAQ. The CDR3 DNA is TGTGCCAGCAGCCGCGGGACTAGCGTTACCGGGGAGCAGTACTTC. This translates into CASSRGTSVTGEQYF.

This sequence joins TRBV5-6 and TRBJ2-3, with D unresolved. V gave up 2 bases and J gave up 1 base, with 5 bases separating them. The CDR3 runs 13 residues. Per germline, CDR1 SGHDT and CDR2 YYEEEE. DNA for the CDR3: TGTGCCAGCAGCTTTGGGGGCACAGATACGCAGTATTTT. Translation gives CASSFGGTDTQYF.

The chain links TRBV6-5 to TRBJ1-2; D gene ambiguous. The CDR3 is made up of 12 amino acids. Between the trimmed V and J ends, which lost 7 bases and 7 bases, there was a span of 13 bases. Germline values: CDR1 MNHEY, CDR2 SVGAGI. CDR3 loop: CASTRGDRGYTF. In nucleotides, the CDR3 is TGTGCCAGCACCCGCGGGGATCGTGGCTACACCTTC.

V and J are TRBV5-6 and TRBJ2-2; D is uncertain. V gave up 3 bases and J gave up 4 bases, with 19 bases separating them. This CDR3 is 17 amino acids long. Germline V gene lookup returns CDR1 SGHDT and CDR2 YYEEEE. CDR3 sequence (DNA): TGTGCCAGCAGCTCCCCTTCACAGCGCCGCGGCACCGGGGAGCTGTTTTTT. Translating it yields CASSSPSQRRGTGELFF. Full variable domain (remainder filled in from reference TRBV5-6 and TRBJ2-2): DAGVTQSPTHLIKTRGQQVTLRCSPKSGHDTVSWYQQALGQGPQFIFQYYEEEERQRGNFPDRFSGHQFPNYSSELNVNALLLGDSALYLCASSSPSQRRGTGELFFGEGSRLTVL.

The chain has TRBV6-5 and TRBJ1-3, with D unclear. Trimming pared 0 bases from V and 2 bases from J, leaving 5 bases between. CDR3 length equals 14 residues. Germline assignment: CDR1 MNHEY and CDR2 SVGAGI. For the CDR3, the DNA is TGTGCCAGCAGTTACTCCAGAACTGGAAACACCATATATTTT. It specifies CASSYSRTGNTIYF.

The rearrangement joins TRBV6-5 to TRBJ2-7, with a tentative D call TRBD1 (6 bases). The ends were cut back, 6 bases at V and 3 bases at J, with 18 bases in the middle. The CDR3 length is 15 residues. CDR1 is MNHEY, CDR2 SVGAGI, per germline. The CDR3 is CASSPRTERFYEQYF. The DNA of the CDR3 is TGTGCCAGCAGCCCCCGGACAGAGAGATTCTACGAGCAGTACTTC.

CDR3 nucleotide sequence: TGTGCCAGCAGACGGGATAGCGGGAGACCCGGGGAGCTGTTTTTT. Protein: CASRRDSGRPGELFF. V usage is TRBV2 and J usage is TRBJ2-2; 9 nucleotides match TRBD2. The CDR3 contains 15 residues. CDR1 and CDR2 from the germline V gene are SNHLY and FYNNEI. Germline trimming cut 6 bases from V and 6 bases from J; bases unmatched to any gene: 8.

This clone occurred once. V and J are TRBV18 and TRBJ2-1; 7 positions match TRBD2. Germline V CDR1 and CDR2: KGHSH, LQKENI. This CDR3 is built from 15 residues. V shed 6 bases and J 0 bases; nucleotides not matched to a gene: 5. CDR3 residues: CASSSGVGSYNEQFF. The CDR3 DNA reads TGTGCCAGCTCGAGCGGGGTAGGCTCCTACAATGAGCAGTTCTTC.

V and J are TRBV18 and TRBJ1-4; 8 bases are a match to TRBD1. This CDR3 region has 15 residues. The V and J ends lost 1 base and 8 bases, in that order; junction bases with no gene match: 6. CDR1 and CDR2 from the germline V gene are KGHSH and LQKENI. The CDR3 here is CASSPLGQGGEKLFF. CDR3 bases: TGTGCCAGCTCACCACTTGGACAGGGAGGAGAAAAACTGTTTTTT.

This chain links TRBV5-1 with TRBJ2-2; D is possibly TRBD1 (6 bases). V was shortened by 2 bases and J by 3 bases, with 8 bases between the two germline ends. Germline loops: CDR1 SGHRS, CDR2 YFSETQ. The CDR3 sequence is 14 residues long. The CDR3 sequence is CASSLTGYTGELFF. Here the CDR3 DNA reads TGCGCCAGCAGCTTAACAGGGTACACCGGGGAGCTGTTTTTT.

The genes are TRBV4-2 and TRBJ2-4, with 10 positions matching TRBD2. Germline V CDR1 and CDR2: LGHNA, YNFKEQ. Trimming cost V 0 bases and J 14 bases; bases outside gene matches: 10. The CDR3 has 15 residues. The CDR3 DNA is TGTGCCAGCAGCCAAGAAGCTAGCGGGGGCCGTCGGAAGTACTTC. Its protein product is CASSQEASGGRRKYF.

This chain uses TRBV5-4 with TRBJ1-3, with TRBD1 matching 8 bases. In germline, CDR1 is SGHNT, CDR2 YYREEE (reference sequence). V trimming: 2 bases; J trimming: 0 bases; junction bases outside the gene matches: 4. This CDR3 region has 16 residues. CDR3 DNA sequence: TGTGCCAGCAGCTTCGGGACAGGTTACTCTGGAAACACCATATATTTT. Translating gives CASSFGTGYSGNTIYF.

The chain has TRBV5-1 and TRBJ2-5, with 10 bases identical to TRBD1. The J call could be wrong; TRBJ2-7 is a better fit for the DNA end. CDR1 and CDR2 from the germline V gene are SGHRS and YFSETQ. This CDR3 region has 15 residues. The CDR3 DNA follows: TGCGCCAGCAGCTTGGAGGGACAGGGGTCCTACGAGCAGTACTTC. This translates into CASSLEGQGSYEQYF.

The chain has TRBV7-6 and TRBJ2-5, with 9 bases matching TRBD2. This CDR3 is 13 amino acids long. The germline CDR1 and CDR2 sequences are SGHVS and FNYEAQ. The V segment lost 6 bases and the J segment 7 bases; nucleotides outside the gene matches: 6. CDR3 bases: TGTGCCAGCAGTAAAGCGGGAGGTGGGACCCAGTACTTC. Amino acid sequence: CASSKAGGGTQYF.

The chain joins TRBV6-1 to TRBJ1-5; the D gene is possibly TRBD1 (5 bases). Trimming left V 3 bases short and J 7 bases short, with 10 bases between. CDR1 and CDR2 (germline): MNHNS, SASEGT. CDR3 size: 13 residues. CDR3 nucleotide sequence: TGTGCCAGCAGTGACGGGGGTAGGCAGCCCCAGCATTTT. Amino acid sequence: CASSDGGRQPQHF.

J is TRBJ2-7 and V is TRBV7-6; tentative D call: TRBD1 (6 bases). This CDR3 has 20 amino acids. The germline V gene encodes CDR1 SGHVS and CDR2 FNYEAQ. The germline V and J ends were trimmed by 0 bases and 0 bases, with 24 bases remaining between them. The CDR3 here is CASSLAAPKIGGVFSYEQYF. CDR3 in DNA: TGTGCCAGCAGCTTAGCGGCCCCAAAAATAGGGGGAGTTTTCTCCTACGAGCAGTACTTC.